This T cell receptor (beta chain) is drawn from a study of early T cells in non-severe SARS-CoV-2 infection. Turning to the study itself: Sequencing used unsorted whole-blood bulk RNA, so chains lack pairing.

With V trimmed by 2 bases and J by 0 bases, 4 bases remained unmatched. This CDR3 region has 16 residues. Germline CDR1 reads SGHRS; CDR2 reads YFSETQ. Concerning this clonotype itself: Antigen specificity is unknown.

Individual cDNA molecules received unique molecular identifiers. From the 5' RACE reads, TCRdb called clonotypes with MiXCR, one entry per CDR3 protein. The top ten hold 3% to 4% of the sample, which has 65,000 to 75,000 distinct CDR3 sequences, 9.5% to 13% seen once. The study, taken as a whole, reports: VDJdb-based matching was biased toward anti-spike CD8 responses and missed private and CD4 specificities.

The chain carries TRBV5-1 and TRBJ2-4; 8 positions agree with TRBD1. The sequenced material came from whole blood. The receptor was isolated from an adult who was a healthcare worker with PCR-confirmed SARS-CoV-2 infection or an uninfected control (not recorded which). CDR3 sequence reads: CASSLWTGLAKNIQYF. DNA for the CDR3: TGCGCCAGCAGCTTATGGACAGGGCTAGCCAAAAACATTCAGTACTTC.